These T cell receptor beta chains were read from a single sample in a study of blood T cell repertoires in COVID-19. Libraries were prepared by immunoSEQ multiplex PCR; TCRdb keeps only in-frame clonotypes and omits some of them. Of 350,000 to 450,000 clones listed, nearly 90% are singletons. Sample: PBMCs or T cells enriched from blood (not recorded which). These receptors were obtained from a young woman who had been exposed to COVID-19. The CDR3 runs from the conserved cysteine through the conserved F or W. A D gene is named only where the DNA matches it firmly. Part of the rows lack a size; the others show once, few, many or a class for expanded clones.

cdr3_aa: CASSLIGGPNTGELFF
cdr3_nt: TGTGCCAGCAGTTTGATAGGAGGGCCGAACACCGGGGAGCTGTTTTTT
clone_size: -
j_call: TRBJ2-2
v_call: TRBV28
d_call: -

cdr3_aa: CASSPPAGREETQYF
cdr3_nt: TGTGCCAGCAGCCCCCCGGCAGGGCGAGAAGAGACCCAGTACTTC
clone_size: -
j_call: TRBJ2-5
v_call: TRBV7-9
d_call: -

cdr3_aa: CASSGGGGEKLFF
cdr3_nt: TGTGCCAGTAGTGGGGGGGGCGGCGAAAAACTGTTTTTT
clone_size: few
j_call: TRBJ1-4
v_call: TRBV19
d_call: -

cdr3_aa: CASSLIPGLAGVVNTGELFF
cdr3_nt: TGCGCCAGCAGCTTAATACCGGGACTAGCGGGAGTCGTTAACACCGGGGAGCTGTTTTTT
clone_size: -
j_call: TRBJ2-2
v_call: TRBV5-1
d_call: TRBD2

cdr3_aa: CASSSPTSGGYNEQFF
cdr3_nt: TGTGCCAGCAGCTCCCCGACTAGCGGGGGGTACAATGAGCAGTTCTTC
clone_size: -
j_call: TRBJ2-1
v_call: TRBV28
d_call: TRBD2

cdr3_aa: CASSFTQGNGYTF
cdr3_nt: TGTGCCAGCAGTTTCACGCAGGGAAATGGCTACACCTTC
clone_size: -
j_call: TRBJ1-2
v_call: TRBV6-6
d_call: -

cdr3_aa: CASRLAGSEQYF
cdr3_nt: TGTGCCAGCAGGCTAGCGGGAAGCGAGCAGTACTTC
clone_size: -
j_call: TRBJ2-7
v_call: TRBV6-5
d_call: TRBD2

cdr3_aa: CASSLTEPGQGNSPLHF
cdr3_nt: TGTGCCAGCAGCCTGACAGAACCGGGACAGGGGAATTCACCCCTCCACTTT
clone_size: -
j_call: TRBJ1-6
v_call: TRBV4-2
d_call: TRBD1

cdr3_aa: CASSQGAGMGTEAFF
cdr3_nt: TGTGCCAGCAGCCAAGGAGCAGGGATGGGAACTGAAGCTTTCTTT
clone_size: -
j_call: TRBJ1-1
v_call: TRBV3-1/TRBV3-2
d_call: -

cdr3_aa: CASSLGGFGDTQYF
cdr3_nt: TGTGCCAGCAGCTTAGGCGGATTTGGAGATACGCAGTATTTT
clone_size: -
j_call: TRBJ2-3
v_call: TRBV7-2
d_call: -

cdr3_aa: CASSWETRTSGRLGYTQYF
cdr3_nt: TGTGCCAGCAGCTGGGAGACCCGGACTAGCGGGAGGCTTGGATATACGCAGTATTTT
clone_size: -
j_call: TRBJ2-3
v_call: TRBV5-5
d_call: TRBD2

cdr3_aa: CASSLEATSGSRSYEQYF
cdr3_nt: TGTGCCAGCAGCTTAGAAGCGACTAGCGGGAGCCGCTCCTACGAGCAGTACTTC
clone_size: -
j_call: TRBJ2-7
v_call: TRBV7-6
d_call: TRBD2

cdr3_aa: CASSGGASGANVLTF
cdr3_nt: TGTGCCAGCAGTGGTGGAGCTTCTGGGGCCAACGTCCTGACTTTC
clone_size: few
j_call: TRBJ2-6
v_call: TRBV6-4
d_call: -

cdr3_aa: CASSPGGGRTEAFF
cdr3_nt: TGTGCCAGCAGCCCCGGGGGGGGGAGAACTGAAGCTTTCTTT
clone_size: -
j_call: TRBJ1-1
v_call: TRBV6-4
d_call: -

cdr3_aa: CASSSWGDTGELFF
cdr3_nt: TGTGCCAGCAGCTCGTGGGGGGACACCGGGGAGCTGTTTTTT
clone_size: -
j_call: TRBJ2-2
v_call: TRBV7-2
d_call: -

cdr3_aa: CASSLLSRGNQPQHF
cdr3_nt: TGTGCCAGCAGCTTATTGTCCAGGGGCAATCAGCCCCAGCATTTT
clone_size: few
j_call: TRBJ1-5
v_call: TRBV7-2
d_call: -

cdr3_aa: CASSEGTGPRNQPQHF
cdr3_nt: TGTGCCAGCAGTGAAGGGACAGGCCCTCGCAATCAGCCCCAGCATTTT
clone_size: -
j_call: TRBJ1-5
v_call: TRBV2
d_call: TRBD1

cdr3_aa: CASSQAPGQHEQYF
cdr3_nt: TGCGCCAGCAGCCAAGCGCCAGGACAACACGAGCAGTACTTC
clone_size: -
j_call: TRBJ2-7
v_call: TRBV4-1
d_call: -

cdr3_aa: CASSWTSGETQYF
cdr3_nt: TGTGCCAGCAGCTGGACTAGCGGGGAGACCCAGTACTTC
clone_size: -
j_call: TRBJ2-5
v_call: TRBV11-2
d_call: TRBD2

cdr3_aa: CASSDRGFCNQPQHF
cdr3_nt: TGTGCCAGCAGTGACAGGGGCTTTTGCAATCAGCCCCAGCATTTT
clone_size: -
j_call: TRBJ1-5
v_call: TRBV27
d_call: TRBD1

cdr3_aa: CASSLDPEDEQYF
cdr3_nt: TGTGCCAGCAGCTTAGATCCCGAGGACGAGCAGTACTTC
clone_size: -
j_call: TRBJ2-7
v_call: TRBV11-2
d_call: -

cdr3_aa: CASSPGENTEAFF
cdr3_nt: TGTGCCAGCAGCCCTGGAGAGAACACTGAAGCTTTCTTT
clone_size: -
j_call: TRBJ1-1
v_call: TRBV7-3
d_call: -

cdr3_aa: CASSLIMNTEAFF
cdr3_nt: TGTGCCAGCAGTTTAATAATGAACACTGAAGCTTTCTTT
clone_size: -
j_call: TRBJ1-1
v_call: TRBV27
d_call: -

cdr3_aa: CASNSDRVGNQPQHF
cdr3_nt: TGTGCCAGTAACTCTGACAGGGTCGGCAATCAGCCCCAGCATTTT
clone_size: few
j_call: TRBJ1-5
v_call: TRBV28
d_call: TRBD1

cdr3_aa: CASSHGTASTDTQYF
cdr3_nt: TGTGCCAGCAGTCACGGGACTGCTAGCACAGATACGCAGTATTTT
clone_size: -
j_call: TRBJ2-3
v_call: TRBV27
d_call: -

cdr3_aa: CASSQDPSRTYEQYF
cdr3_nt: TGTGCCAGCAGCCAAGATCCATCCAGAACCTACGAGCAGTACTTC
clone_size: -
j_call: TRBJ2-7
v_call: TRBV14
d_call: -

cdr3_aa: CASSEERGRSYNEQFF
cdr3_nt: TGTGCCAGCAGTGAGGAGCGGGGCCGCTCCTACAATGAGCAGTTCTTC
clone_size: many
j_call: TRBJ2-1
v_call: TRBV2
d_call: TRBD2

cdr3_aa: CASSSGTSGRAGETQYF
cdr3_nt: TGTGCCAGCAGCTCCGGGACTAGCGGGAGGGCCGGGGAGACCCAGTACTTC
clone_size: -
j_call: TRBJ2-5
v_call: TRBV14
d_call: TRBD2

cdr3_aa: CASNLSSRGGLGEQFF
cdr3_nt: TGTGCCAGCAACTTGAGCTCCCGGGGGGGCCTCGGTGAGCAGTTCTTC
clone_size: -
j_call: TRBJ2-1
v_call: TRBV7-2
d_call: TRBD2

cdr3_aa: CATSTPPVADYGYTF
cdr3_nt: TGTGCCACCAGCACCCCCCCCGTGGCGGACTATGGCTACACCTTC
clone_size: -
j_call: TRBJ1-2
v_call: TRBV15
d_call: -

cdr3_aa: CASSLGTGYADTQYF
cdr3_nt: TGTGCCAGCAGCTTAGGGACAGGGTATGCAGATACGCAGTATTTT
clone_size: -
j_call: TRBJ2-3
v_call: TRBV7-6
d_call: TRBD1

cdr3_aa: CASSPAEDYNSPLHF
cdr3_nt: TGTGCCAGCAGCCCGGCTGAGGACTATAATTCACCCCTCCACTTT
clone_size: -
j_call: TRBJ1-6
v_call: TRBV7-8
d_call: -

cdr3_aa: CASRNTGNTEAFF
cdr3_nt: TGTGCCAGCAGGAATACAGGGAACACTGAAGCTTTCTTT
clone_size: once
j_call: TRBJ1-1
v_call: TRBV12-3/TRBV12-4
d_call: -

cdr3_aa: CASSELAGIYEQYF
cdr3_nt: TGCGCCAGCAGTGAACTAGCGGGAATCTACGAGCAGTACTTC
clone_size: once
j_call: TRBJ2-7
v_call: TRBV10-2
d_call: TRBD2

cdr3_aa: CASNSFGTGGHGYTF
cdr3_nt: TGTGCCAGCAATTCTTTTGGGACAGGGGGCCATGGCTACACCTTC
clone_size: -
j_call: TRBJ1-2
v_call: TRBV28
d_call: TRBD1

cdr3_aa: CASSLLWTGAGANVLTF
cdr3_nt: TGTGCCAGCAGTTTATTGTGGACAGGGGCTGGGGCCAACGTCCTGACTTTC
clone_size: -
j_call: TRBJ2-6
v_call: TRBV28
d_call: TRBD1

cdr3_aa: CASSFNRGQDYGYTF
cdr3_nt: TGTGCCAGCAGCTTCAACAGGGGGCAGGACTATGGCTACACCTTC
clone_size: -
j_call: TRBJ1-2
v_call: TRBV11-2
d_call: TRBD1

cdr3_aa: CASSQPPAAGDNEQFF
cdr3_nt: TGCGCCAGCAGCCAGCCTCCCGCAGCGGGAGACAATGAGCAGTTCTTC
clone_size: -
j_call: TRBJ2-1
v_call: TRBV4-1
d_call: TRBD2

cdr3_aa: CASSLDSSYNSPLHF
cdr3_nt: TGTGCCAGCAGCTTAGATAGCTCCTATAATTCACCCCTCCACTTT
clone_size: -
j_call: TRBJ1-6
v_call: TRBV7-2
d_call: -

cdr3_aa: CAITEGQIYGYTF
cdr3_nt: TGTGCCATCACCGAGGGACAAATCTATGGCTACACCTTC
clone_size: once
j_call: TRBJ1-2
v_call: TRBV10-3
d_call: -

cdr3_aa: CASSLQGGVVVEKLFF
cdr3_nt: TGTGCCAGCAGTCTCCAGGGCGGGGTGGTTGTTGAAAAACTGTTTTTT
clone_size: -
j_call: TRBJ1-4
v_call: TRBV28
d_call: -

cdr3_aa: CASSDIRGRSEKLFF
cdr3_nt: TGTGCCAGCAGTGACATCAGGGGAAGGAGTGAAAAACTGTTTTTT
clone_size: -
j_call: TRBJ1-4
v_call: TRBV28
d_call: -

cdr3_aa: CASSFGTGRTYEQYF
cdr3_nt: TGTGCCAGCAGCTTTGGGACAGGGAGAACCTACGAGCAGTACTTC
clone_size: -
j_call: TRBJ2-7
v_call: TRBV11-2
d_call: TRBD1

cdr3_aa: CASTTGYTNTIYF
cdr3_nt: TGTGCCAGCACAACGGGGTATACAAACACCATATATTTT
clone_size: -
j_call: TRBJ1-3
v_call: TRBV28
d_call: -

cdr3_aa: CAWSGRGFTGELFF
cdr3_nt: TGTGCCTGGAGTGGAAGGGGCTTCACCGGGGAGCTGTTTTTT
clone_size: -
j_call: TRBJ2-2
v_call: TRBV30
d_call: -

cdr3_aa: CAWITRTGNTEAFF
cdr3_nt: TGTGCCTGGATTACCCGGACAGGGAACACTGAAGCTTTCTTT
clone_size: -
j_call: TRBJ1-1
v_call: TRBV30
d_call: TRBD1

cdr3_aa: CASSQVGIGSLADTQYF
cdr3_nt: TGTGCCAGCAGCCAAGTTGGGATAGGGAGCTTGGCGGATACGCAGTATTTT
clone_size: -
j_call: TRBJ2-3
v_call: TRBV3-1/TRBV3-2
d_call: -

cdr3_aa: CASSLATTGVMNTEAFF
cdr3_nt: TGTGCCAGCAGCTTAGCTACGACAGGCGTCATGAACACTGAAGCTTTCTTT
clone_size: once
j_call: TRBJ1-1
v_call: TRBV7-9
d_call: -

cdr3_aa: CASSPGTDSYEQYF
cdr3_nt: TGTGCCAGCAGCCCCGGTACCGACTCCTACGAGCAGTACTTC
clone_size: -
j_call: TRBJ2-7
v_call: TRBV7-6
d_call: -

cdr3_aa: CASSPVPGGLGYTF
cdr3_nt: TGTGCCAGCTCACCTGTTCCGGGGGGCCTTGGCTACACCTTC
clone_size: -
j_call: TRBJ1-2
v_call: TRBV18
d_call: -

cdr3_aa: CASRRAGANVLTF
cdr3_nt: TGTGCCAGCAGGAGGGCTGGGGCCAACGTCCTGACTTTC
clone_size: -
j_call: TRBJ2-6
v_call: TRBV28
d_call: -

cdr3_aa: CASSFGDPLPGADYNEQFF
cdr3_nt: TGTGCCAGCAGCTTCGGGGACCCGCTTCCGGGAGCGGATTACAATGAGCAGTTCTTC
clone_size: once
j_call: TRBJ2-1
v_call: TRBV7-6
d_call: -

cdr3_aa: CSAAPDREEQYF
cdr3_nt: TGCAGCGCCGCACCCGACAGGGAAGAGCAGTACTTC
clone_size: -
j_call: TRBJ2-7
v_call: TRBV29-1
d_call: TRBD1